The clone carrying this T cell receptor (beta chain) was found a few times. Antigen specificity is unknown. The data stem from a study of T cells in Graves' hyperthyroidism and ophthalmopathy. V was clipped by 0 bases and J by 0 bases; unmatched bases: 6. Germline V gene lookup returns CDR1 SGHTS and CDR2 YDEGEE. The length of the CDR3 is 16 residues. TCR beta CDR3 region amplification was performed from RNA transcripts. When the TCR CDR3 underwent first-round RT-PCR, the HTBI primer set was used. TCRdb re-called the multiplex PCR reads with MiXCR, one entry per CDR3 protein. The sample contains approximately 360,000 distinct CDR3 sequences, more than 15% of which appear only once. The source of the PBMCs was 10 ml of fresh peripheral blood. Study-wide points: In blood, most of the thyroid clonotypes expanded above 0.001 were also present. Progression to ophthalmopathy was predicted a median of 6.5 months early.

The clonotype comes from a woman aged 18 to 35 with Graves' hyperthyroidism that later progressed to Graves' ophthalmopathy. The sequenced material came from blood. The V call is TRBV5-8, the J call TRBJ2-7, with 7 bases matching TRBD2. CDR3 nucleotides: TGTGCCAGCAGCTTGGATTCAGCGGGAATCTCCTACGAGCAGTACTTC. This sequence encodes CASSLDSAGISYEQYF.